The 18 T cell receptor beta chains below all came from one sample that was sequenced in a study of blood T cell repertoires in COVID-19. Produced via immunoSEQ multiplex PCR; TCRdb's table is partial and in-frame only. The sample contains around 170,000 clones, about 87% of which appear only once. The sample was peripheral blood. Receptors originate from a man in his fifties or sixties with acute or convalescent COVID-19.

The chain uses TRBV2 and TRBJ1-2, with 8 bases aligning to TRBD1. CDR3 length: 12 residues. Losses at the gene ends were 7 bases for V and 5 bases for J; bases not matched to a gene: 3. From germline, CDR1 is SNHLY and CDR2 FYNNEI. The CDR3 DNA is TGTGCCAGCACGACAGGGGCGTATGGCTACACCTTC. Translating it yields CASTTGAYGYTF.

The CDR3 nucleotides read TGCGCCAGCAGCTTGGCGGGAGGGCCTTCCTACGAGCAGTACTTC. Translation gives CASSLAGGPSYEQYF. This chain uses TRBV5-1 with TRBJ2-7; TRBD2 matches at 8 bases. The CDR3 is made up of 15 amino acids. The junction had 3 bases not matched to a gene; V was cut back by 0 bases and J by 1 base. Germline CDR1 is SGHRS and CDR2 is YFSETQ. The whole variable domain, filled in from reference TRBV5-1 and TRBJ2-7, reads KAGVTQTPRYLIKTRGQQVTLSCSPISGHRSVSWYQQTPGQGLQFLFEYFSETQRNKGNFPGRFSGRQFSNSRSEMNVSTLELGDSALYLCASSLAGGPSYEQYFGPGTRLTVT.

The CDR3 coding sequence is TGTGCCAGCAGCTACCCGGGGGGCCGAGAGACCCAGTACTTC. Translated, it gives CASSYPGGRETQYF. V is TRBV7-9 and J is TRBJ2-5, with D tentatively TRBD2 (7 bases). V dropped 4 bases and J dropped 4 bases, with 13 bases sitting between them. CDR1 is SEHNR and CDR2 is FQNEAQ in the germline V gene (reference sequence). The CDR3 loop spans 14 amino acids.

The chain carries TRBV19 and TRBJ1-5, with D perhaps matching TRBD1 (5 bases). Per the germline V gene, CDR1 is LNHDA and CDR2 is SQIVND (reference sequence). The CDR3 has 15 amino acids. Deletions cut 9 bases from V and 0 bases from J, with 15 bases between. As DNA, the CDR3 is TGTGCCAGCCGTGAGCGGGGCCTTAGCAATCAGCCCCAGCATTTT. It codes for CASRERGLSNQPQHF. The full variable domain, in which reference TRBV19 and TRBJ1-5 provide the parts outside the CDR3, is DGGITQSPKYLFRKEGQNVTLSCEQNLNHDAMYWYRQDPGQGLRLIYYSQIVNDFQKGDIAEGYSVSREKKESFPLTVTSAQKNPTAFYLCASRERGLSNQPQHFGDGTRLSIL.

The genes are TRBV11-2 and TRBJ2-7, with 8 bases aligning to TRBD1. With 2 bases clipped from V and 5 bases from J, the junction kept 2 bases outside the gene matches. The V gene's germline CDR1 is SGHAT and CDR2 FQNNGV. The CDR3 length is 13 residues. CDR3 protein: CASSLNRGNEQYV. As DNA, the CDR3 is TGTGCCAGCAGCTTAAACAGGGGGAACGAGCAGTACGTC.

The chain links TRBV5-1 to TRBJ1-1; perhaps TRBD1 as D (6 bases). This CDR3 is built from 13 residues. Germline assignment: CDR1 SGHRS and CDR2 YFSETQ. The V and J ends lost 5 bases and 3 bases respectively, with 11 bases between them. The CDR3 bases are TGCGCCAGCAGACAGGGTATGGACACTGAAGCTTTCTTT. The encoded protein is CASRQGMDTEAFF.

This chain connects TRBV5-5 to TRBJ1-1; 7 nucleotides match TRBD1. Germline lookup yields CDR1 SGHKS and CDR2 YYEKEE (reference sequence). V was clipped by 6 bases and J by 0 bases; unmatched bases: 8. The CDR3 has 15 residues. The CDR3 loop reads CASKTGLILNTEAFF. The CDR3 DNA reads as TGTGCCAGCAAGACAGGGTTGATCTTGAACACTGAAGCTTTCTTT.

For the CDR3, the DNA is TGTGCCAGAAGCCCGGGGACAGGCGGTAATAGCAATCAGCCCCAGCATTTT. It translates to CARSPGTGGNSNQPQHF. The V call is TRBV5-3, the J call TRBJ1-5, with 8 bases fitting TRBD1. TRBV5-3 is an ORF; its function is uncertain. V gave up 4 bases and J gave up 0 bases; unmatched junction bases: 9. The CDR3 totals 17 residues.

The CDR3 is CASSEAYFRSGNYGYTF. The CDR3 DNA is TGTGCCAGCAGTGAAGCGTACTTCAGGTCTGGCAACTATGGCTACACCTTC. The chain couples TRBV6-1 to TRBJ1-2, with unresolved D. The CDR3 has 17 amino acids. V was shortened by 0 bases and J by 2 bases, with 16 bases between the two germline ends. Germline V gives CDR1 MNHNS, CDR2 SASEGT.

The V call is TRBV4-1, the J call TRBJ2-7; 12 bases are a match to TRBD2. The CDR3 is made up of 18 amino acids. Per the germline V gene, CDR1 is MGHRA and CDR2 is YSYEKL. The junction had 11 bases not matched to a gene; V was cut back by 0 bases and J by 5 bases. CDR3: CASSQDPSGGAIKNEQYV. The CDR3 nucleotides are TGCGCCAGCAGCCAAGATCCTAGCGGGGGGGCTATTAAAAACGAGCAGTACGTC.

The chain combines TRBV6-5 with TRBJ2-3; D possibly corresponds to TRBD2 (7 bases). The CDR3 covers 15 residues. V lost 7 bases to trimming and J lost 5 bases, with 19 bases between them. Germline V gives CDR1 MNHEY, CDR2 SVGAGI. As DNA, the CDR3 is TGTGCCAGCAACCGGGGGGCCCGTCGAAGAGATACGCAGTATTTT. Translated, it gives CASNRGARRRDTQYF.

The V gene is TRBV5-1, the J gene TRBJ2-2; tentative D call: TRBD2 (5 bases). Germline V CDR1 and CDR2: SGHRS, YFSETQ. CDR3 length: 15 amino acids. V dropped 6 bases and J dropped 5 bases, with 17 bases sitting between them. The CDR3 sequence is CASIPTGSGTGELFF. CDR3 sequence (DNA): TGCGCCAGCATCCCGACTGGGAGTGGGACCGGGGAGCTGTTTTTT.

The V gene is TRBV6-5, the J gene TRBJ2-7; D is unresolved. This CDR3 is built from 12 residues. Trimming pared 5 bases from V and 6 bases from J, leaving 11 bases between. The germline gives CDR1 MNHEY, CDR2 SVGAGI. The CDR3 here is CASSHRPGEQYV. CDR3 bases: TGTGCCAGCAGTCATCGACCGGGCGAGCAGTACGTC.

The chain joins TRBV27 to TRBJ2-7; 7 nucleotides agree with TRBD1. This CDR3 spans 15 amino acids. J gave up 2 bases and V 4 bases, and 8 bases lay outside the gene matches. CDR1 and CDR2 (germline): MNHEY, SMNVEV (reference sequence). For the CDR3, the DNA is TGTGCCAGCAGTTCTCAGTCCGGGACAGCCTACGAGCAGTACTTC. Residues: CASSSQSGTAYEQYF.

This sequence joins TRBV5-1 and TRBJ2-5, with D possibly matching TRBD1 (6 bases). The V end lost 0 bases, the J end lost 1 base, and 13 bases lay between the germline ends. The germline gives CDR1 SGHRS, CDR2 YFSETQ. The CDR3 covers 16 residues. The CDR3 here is CASSLGNQGPQETQYF. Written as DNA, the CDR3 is TGCGCCAGCAGCTTGGGGAACCAGGGGCCCCAAGAGACCCAGTACTTC.

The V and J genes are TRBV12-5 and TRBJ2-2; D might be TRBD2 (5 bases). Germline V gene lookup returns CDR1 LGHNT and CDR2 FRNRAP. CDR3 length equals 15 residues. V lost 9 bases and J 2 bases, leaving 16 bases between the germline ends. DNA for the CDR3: TGTGCTAGCCAGAGGACTGCCTTCAACACCGGGGAGCTGTTTTTT. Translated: CASQRTAFNTGELFF.

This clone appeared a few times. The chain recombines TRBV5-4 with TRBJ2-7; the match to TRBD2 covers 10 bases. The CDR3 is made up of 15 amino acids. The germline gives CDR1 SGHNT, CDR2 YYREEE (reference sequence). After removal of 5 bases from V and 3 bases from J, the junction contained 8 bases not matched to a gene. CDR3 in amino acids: CASSSKREGLYEQYF. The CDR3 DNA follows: TGTGCCAGCAGTTCTAAGCGGGAGGGTCTCTACGAGCAGTACTTC.

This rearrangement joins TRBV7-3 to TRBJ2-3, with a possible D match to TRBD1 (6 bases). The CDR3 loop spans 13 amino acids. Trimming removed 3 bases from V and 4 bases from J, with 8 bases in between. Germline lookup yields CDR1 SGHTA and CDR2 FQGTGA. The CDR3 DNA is TGTGCCAGCAGCTTTAGACAGGCAGATACGCAGTATTTT. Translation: CASSFRQADTQYF.